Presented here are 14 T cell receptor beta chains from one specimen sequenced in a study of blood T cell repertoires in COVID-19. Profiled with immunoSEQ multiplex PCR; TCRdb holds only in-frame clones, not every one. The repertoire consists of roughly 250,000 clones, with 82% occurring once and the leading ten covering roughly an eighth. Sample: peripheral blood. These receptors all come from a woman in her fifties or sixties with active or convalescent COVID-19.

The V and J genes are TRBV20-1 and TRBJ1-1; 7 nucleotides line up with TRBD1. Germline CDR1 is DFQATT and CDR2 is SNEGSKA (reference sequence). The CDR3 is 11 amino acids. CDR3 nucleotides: TGCCGGGGACAGTTGAACACTGAAGCTTTCTTT. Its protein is CRGQLNTEAFF.

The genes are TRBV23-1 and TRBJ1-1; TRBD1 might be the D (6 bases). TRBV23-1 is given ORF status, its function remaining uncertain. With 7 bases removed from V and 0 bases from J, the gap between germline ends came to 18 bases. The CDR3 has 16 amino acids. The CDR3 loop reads CASTGTPGMMNTEAFF. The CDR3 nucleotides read TGCGCCAGCACAGGGACACCAGGCATGATGAACACTGAAGCTTTCTTT.

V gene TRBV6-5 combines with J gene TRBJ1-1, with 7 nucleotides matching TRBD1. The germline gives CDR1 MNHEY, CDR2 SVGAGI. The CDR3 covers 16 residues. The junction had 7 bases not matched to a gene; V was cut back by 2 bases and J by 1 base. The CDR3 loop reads CASSYAQGRPNTEAFF. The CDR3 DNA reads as TGTGCCAGCAGTTACGCACAGGGGAGGCCGAACACTGAAGCTTTCTTT.

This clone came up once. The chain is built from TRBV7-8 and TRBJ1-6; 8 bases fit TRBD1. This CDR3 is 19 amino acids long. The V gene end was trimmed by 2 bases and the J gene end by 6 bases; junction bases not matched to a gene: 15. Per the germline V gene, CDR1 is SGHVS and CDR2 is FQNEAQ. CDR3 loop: CASSLRPRSGGKRNSPLHF. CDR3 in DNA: TGTGCCAGCAGCTTAAGACCCCGGTCAGGGGGCAAACGTAATTCACCCCTCCACTTT.

The CDR3 DNA is TGCGCCAGCAGTTCCTCTAGCGGGGCATACAATGAGCAGTTCTTC. This translates into CASSSSSGAYNEQFF. V is TRBV4-1 and J is TRBJ2-1; TRBD2 agrees at 9 bases. The CDR3 totals 15 residues. CDR1 and CDR2 from the germline V gene are MGHRA and YSYEKL. The trim removed 6 bases at V and 4 bases at J, leaving 7 bases unmatched.

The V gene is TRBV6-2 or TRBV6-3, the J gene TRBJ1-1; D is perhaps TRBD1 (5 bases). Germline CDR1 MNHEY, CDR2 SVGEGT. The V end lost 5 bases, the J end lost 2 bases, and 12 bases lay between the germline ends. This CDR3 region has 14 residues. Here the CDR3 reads CASSPGGVNTEAFF. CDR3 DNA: TGTGCCAGCAGTCCGGGAGGGGTTAACACTGAAGCTTTCTTT.

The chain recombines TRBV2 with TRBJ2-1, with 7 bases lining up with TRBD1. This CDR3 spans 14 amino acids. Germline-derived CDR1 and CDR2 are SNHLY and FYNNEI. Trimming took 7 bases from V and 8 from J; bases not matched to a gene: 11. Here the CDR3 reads CASMAPQGFDEQFF. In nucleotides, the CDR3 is TGTGCCAGCATGGCCCCACAGGGGTTTGATGAGCAGTTCTTC.

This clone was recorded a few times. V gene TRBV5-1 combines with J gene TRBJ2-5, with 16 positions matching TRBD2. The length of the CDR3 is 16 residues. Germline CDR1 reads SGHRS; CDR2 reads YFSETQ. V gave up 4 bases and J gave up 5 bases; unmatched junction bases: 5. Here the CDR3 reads CASSPGLAGGPETQYF. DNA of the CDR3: TGCGCCAGCAGCCCGGGACTAGCGGGGGGGCCGGAGACCCAGTACTTC.

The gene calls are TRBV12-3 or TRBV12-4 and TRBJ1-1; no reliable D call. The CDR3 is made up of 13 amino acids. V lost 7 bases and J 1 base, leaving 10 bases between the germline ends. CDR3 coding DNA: TGTGCCAGCACCCCAACGGGGAACACTGAAGCTTTCTTT. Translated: CASTPTGNTEAFF.

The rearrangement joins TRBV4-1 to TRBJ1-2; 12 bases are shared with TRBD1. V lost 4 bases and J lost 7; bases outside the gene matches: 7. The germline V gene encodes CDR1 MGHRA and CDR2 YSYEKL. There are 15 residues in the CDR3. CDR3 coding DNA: TGCGCCAGCAGCCTTGGGACAGGGGGCGCGACTGGCTACACCTTC. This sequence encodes CASSLGTGGATGYTF.

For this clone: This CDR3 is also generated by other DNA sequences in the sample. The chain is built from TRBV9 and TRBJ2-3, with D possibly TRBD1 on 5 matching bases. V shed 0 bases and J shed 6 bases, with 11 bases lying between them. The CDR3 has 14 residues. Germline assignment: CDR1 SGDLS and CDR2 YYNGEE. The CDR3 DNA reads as TGTGCCAGCAGCGTAGCAGGGTTGAGGGATACGCAGTATTTT. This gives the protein CASSVAGLRDTQYF.

The CDR3 DNA reads as TGTGCCATCAGTGAGGAGATCAGGGTATCAGATACGCAGTATTTT. Residues: CAISEEIRVSDTQYF. This chain joins TRBV10-3 and TRBJ2-3, with a possible D match to TRBD1 (5 bases). Trimming cost V 2 bases and J 4 bases, with 13 bases left between them. This CDR3 region has 15 residues. In germline, CDR1 is ENHRY, CDR2 SYGVKD.

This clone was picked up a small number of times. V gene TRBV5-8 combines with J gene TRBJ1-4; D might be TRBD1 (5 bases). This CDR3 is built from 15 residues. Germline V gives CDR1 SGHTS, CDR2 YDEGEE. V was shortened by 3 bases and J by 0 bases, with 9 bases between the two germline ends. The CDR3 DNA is TGTGCCAGCAGCTGGGGGGGTCCAACTAATGAAAAACTGTTTTTT. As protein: CASSWGGPTNEKLFF.

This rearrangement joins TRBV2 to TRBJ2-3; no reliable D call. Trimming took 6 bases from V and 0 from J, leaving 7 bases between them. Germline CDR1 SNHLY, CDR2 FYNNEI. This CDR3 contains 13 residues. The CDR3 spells CASRSSSTDTQYF. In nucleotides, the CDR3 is TGTGCCAGCAGGAGCTCTAGCACAGATACGCAGTATTTT. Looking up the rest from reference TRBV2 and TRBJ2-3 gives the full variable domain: EPEVTQTPSHQVTQMGQEVILRCVPISNHLYFYWYRQILGQKVEFLVSFYNNEISEKSEIFDDQFSVERPDGSNFTLKIRSTKLEDSAMYFCASRSSSTDTQYFGPGTRLTVL.